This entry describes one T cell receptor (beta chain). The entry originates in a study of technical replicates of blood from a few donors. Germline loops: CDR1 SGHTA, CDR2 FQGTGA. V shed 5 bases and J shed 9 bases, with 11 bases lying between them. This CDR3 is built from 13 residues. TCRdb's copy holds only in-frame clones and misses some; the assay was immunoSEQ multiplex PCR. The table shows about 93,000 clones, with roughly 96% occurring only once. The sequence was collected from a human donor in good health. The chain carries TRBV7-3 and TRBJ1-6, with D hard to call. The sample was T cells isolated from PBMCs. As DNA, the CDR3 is TGTGCCAGCAGCCCGACTGTGAGTTCACCCCTCCACTTT. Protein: CASSPTVSSPLHF.